This TCR beta chain was captured by sequencing in a study of blood T cell repertoires in COVID-19. Turning to the study itself: The United States, Italy and Spain provided the acute and convalescent COVID-19 samples. T cells, B-cell-depleted T cells, or PBMCs supplied cDNA or gDNA.

Seattle participants joined during active infection and were tracked over time. In the original analysis: Nucleated cell counts were estimated from reference gene primer amplification. The assay was immunoSEQ multiplex PCR, and TCRdb's table has in-frame clones only and misses some. That table furnishes V, J and clone size, whereas the DNA furnished D and trimming. Of fewer than 650,000 clones listed, roughly nine tenths are singletons. Germline V gene data show CDR1 as SGHVS and CDR2 as FQNEAQ. The CDR3 totals 15 residues. V gave up 0 bases and J gave up 6 bases, with 13 bases separating them. Sequenced: peripheral blood. The chain employs TRBV7-8 and TRBJ2-3, with a tentative D call TRBD2 (7 bases). The clonotype comes from a woman aged 50 to 60 with COVID-19, enrolled during active disease. The CDR3 nucleotides read TGTGCCAGCAGCTTAGCGGGGGGGCCGTCGGATACGCAGTATTTT. Its translation is CASSLAGGPSDTQYF.